This T cell receptor (beta chain) was profiled in a study of control samples from healthy donors and cancer patients. A single count supports this clone. Generated by immunoSEQ multiplex PCR, the TCRdb table keeps only in-frame clones and is missing some. The sample includes around 70,000 clones, roughly 90% of them seen just once. Sequenced: PBMCs. The receptor was isolated from a woman in her fifties or sixties with colorectal cancer.

For the CDR3, the DNA is TGTGCCACCAGTGATCCCCTCCGGGACAGGGAATCCTACAATGAGCAGTTCTTC. Protein sequence: CATSDPLRDRESYNEQFF. V usage is TRBV24-1 and J usage is TRBJ2-1; 9 bases are shared with TRBD1. Germline CDR1 reads KGHDR; CDR2 reads SFDVKD. This CDR3 has 18 residues. V shed 3 bases and J 1 base; nucleotides not matched to a gene: 9.